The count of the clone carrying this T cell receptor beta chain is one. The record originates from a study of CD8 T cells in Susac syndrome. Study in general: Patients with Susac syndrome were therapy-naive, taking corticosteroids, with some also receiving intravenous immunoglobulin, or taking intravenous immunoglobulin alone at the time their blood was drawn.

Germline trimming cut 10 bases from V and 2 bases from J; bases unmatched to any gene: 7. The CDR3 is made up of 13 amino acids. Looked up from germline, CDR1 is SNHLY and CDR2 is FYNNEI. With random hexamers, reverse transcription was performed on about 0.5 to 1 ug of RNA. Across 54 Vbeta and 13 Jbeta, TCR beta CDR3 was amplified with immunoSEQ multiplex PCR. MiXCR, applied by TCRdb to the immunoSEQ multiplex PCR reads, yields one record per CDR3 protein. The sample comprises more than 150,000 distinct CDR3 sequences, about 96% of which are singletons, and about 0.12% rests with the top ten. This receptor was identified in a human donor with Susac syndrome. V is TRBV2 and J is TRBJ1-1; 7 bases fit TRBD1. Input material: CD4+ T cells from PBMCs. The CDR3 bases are TGTGCCAACCACAGGGGCCGAAACACTGAAGCTTTCTTT. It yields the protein CANHRGRNTEAFF. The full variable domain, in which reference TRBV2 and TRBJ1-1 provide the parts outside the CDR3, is EPEVTQTPSHQVTQMGQEVILRCVPISNHLYFYWYRQILGQKVEFLVSFYNNEISEKSEIFDDQFSVERPDGSNFTLKIRSTKLEDSAMYFCANHRGRNTEAFFGQGTRLTVV.